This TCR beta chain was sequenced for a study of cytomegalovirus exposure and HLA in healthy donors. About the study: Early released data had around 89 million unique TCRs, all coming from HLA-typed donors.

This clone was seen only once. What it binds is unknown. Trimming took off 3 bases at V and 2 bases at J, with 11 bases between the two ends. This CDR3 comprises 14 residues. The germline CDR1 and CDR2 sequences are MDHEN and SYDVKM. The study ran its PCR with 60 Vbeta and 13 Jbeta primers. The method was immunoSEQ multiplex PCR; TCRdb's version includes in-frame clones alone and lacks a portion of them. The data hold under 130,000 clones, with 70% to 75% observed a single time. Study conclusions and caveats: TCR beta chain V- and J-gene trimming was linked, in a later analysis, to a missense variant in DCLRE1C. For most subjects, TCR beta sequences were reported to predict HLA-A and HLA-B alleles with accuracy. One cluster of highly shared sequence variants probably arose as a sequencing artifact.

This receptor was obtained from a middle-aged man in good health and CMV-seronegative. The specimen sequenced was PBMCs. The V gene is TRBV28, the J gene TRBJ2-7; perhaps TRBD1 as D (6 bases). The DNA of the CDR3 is TGTGCCAGCAGTTTTGGGACAAACACCTACGAGCAGTACTTC. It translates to CASSFGTNTYEQYF.